A single sample is the source of the 5 T cell receptor beta chains below, sequenced in a study of T cells in localized non-small cell lung cancer (dated by TCRdb to about 2020). The library relied on the immunoSEQ multiplex PCR assay. The table was pulled from immuneACCESS by TCRdb, which kept in-frame rearrangements only. Such tables lose some clones; where checked, under half of the loss comes from unresolved V genes, and the rest has no known cause. This sample has 50,000 to 60,000 clones in its table, and about 78% of those were observed once. The ten largest make up more than 4% of the sample. Sequencing was performed on PBMCs, taken before any cancer treatment. The receptors here all came from a woman aged 35-75 years with stage II lung adenocarcinoma.

This chain uses TRBV7-9 with TRBJ1-4; 8 nucleotides line up with TRBD1. The ends lost 5 bases at V and 3 bases at J; junction bases unmatched: 11. Germline CDR1 is SEHNR and CDR2 is FQNEAQ (reference sequence). The CDR3 has 17 residues. The CDR3 loop is CASSPNPGGPSNEKLFF. The CDR3 DNA reads TGTGCCAGCAGCCCAAACCCAGGGGGCCCTTCTAATGAAAAACTGTTTTTT.

This rearrangement joins TRBV4-1 to TRBJ1-5; D not certain. This CDR3 contains 16 residues. From germline, CDR1 is MGHRA and CDR2 YSYEKL. The V and J ends lost 4 bases and 1 base respectively, with 14 bases between them. CDR3 loop: CASSPSGILSNQPQHF. For the CDR3, the DNA is TGCGCCAGCAGCCCGTCTGGGATCTTGAGCAATCAGCCCCAGCATTTT.

The chain has TRBV2 and TRBJ2-5; 12 bases match TRBD2. The CDR3 runs 16 residues. From germline, CDR1 is SNHLY and CDR2 FYNNEI. J was trimmed by 4 bases and V by 5 bases; bases with no gene match: 8. The CDR3 loop is CASSNPSGGAGETQYF. CDR3 DNA: TGTGCCAGCAGTAACCCTAGCGGGGGGGCCGGAGAGACCCAGTACTTC.

The genes are TRBV7-9 and TRBJ2-5; D is possibly TRBD2 (6 bases). Between the trimmed V and J ends, which lost 5 bases and 1 base, there was a span of 14 bases. The CDR3 consists of 15 residues. The germline gives CDR1 SEHNR, CDR2 FQNEAQ (reference sequence). The CDR3 region is CASSRYGTLQETQYF. CDR3 nucleotide sequence: TGTGCCAGCAGCAGGTATGGGACTCTCCAAGAGACCCAGTACTTC. Filled out from reference TRBV7-9 and TRBJ2-5, the complete variable domain reads DTGVSQNPRHKITKRGQNVTFRCDPISEHNRLYWYRQTLGQGPEFLTYFQNEAQLEKSRLLSDRFSAERPKGSFSTLEIQRTEQGDSAMYLCASSRYGTLQETQYFGPGTRLLVL.

The chain combines TRBV14 with TRBJ2-7; a weak D match, TRBD2 (5 bases). The CDR3 is 13 residues long. The V end lost 6 bases, the J end lost 1 base, and 10 bases lay between the germline ends. The germline CDR1 and CDR2 sequences are SGHDN and FVKESK. CDR3 residues: CASSKRESYEQYF. Here the CDR3 DNA reads TGTGCCAGCAGTAAGAGGGAATCCTACGAGCAGTACTTC.